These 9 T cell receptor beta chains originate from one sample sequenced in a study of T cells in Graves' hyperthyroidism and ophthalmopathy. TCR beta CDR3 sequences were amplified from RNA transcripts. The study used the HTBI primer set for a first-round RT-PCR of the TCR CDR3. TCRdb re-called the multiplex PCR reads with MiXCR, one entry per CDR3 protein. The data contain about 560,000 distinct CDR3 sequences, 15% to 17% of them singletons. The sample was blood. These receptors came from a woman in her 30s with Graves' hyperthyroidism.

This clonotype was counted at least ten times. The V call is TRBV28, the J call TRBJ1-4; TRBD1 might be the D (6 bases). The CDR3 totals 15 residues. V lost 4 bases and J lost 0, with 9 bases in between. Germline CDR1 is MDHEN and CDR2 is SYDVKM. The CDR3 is CASSWGATTNEKLFF. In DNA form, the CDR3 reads TGTGCCAGCAGTTGGGGGGCGACAACTAATGAAAAACTGTTTTTT.

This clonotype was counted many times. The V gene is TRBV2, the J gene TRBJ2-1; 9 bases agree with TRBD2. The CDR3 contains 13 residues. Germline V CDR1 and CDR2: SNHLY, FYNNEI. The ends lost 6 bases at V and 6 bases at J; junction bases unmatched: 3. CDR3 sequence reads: CASRGLASNEQFF. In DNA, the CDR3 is TGTGCCAGCAGAGGACTAGCGAGCAATGAGCAGTTCTTC. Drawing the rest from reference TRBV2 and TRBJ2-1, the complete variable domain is EPEVTQTPSHQVTQMGQEVILRCVPISNHLYFYWYRQILGQKVEFLVSFYNNEISEKSEIFDDQFSVERPDGSNFTLKIRSTKLEDSAMYFCASRGLASNEQFFGPGTRLTVL.

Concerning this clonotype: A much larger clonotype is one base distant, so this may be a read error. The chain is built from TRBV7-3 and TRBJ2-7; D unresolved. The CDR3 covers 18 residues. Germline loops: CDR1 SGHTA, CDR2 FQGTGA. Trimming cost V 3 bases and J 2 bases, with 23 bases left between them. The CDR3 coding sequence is TGTGCCAGCAGCTTCCCCGAATATACGGCCTCAAAAACCTACGAGCAGTACTTC. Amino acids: CASSFPEYTASKTYEQYF.

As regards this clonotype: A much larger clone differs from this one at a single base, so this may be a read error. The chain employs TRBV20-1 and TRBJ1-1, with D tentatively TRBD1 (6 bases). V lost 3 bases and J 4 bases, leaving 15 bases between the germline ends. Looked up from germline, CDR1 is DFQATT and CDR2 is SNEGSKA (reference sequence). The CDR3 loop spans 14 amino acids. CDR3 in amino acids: CSARGAVGATEAFF. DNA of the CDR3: TGCAGTGCTAGGGGGGCGGTTGGGGCCACTGAAGCTTTCTTT.

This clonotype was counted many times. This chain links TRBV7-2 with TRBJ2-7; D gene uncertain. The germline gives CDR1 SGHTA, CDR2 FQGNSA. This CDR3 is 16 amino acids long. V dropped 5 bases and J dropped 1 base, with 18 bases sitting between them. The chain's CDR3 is CASSALGRRKSYEQYF. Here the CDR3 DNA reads TGTGCCAGCAGCGCTCTTGGCAGGCGCAAGTCCTACGAGCAGTACTTC.

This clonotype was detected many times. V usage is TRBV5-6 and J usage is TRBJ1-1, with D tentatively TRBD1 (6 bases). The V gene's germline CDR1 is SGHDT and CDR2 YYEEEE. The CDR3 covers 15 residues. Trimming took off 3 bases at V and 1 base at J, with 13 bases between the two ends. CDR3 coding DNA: TGTGCCAGCAGCTCGGACAGCCGTAAGAACACTGAAGCTTTCTTT. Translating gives CASSSDSRKNTEAFF.

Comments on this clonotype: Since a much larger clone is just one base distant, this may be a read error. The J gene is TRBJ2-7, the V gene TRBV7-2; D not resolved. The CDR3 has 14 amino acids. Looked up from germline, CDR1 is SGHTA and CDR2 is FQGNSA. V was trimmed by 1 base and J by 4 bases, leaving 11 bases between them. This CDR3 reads CASSLDYGLYEQYF. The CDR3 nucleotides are TGTGCCAGCAGCTTAGATTACGGGCTTTACGAGCAGTACTTC.

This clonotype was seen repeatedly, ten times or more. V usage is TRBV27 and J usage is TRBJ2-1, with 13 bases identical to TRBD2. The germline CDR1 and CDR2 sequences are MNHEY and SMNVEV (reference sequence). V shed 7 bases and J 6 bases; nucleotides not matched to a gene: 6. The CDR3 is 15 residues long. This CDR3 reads CASTQLAGGGNEQFF. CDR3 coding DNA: TGTGCCAGCACCCAACTAGCGGGAGGGGGCAATGAGCAGTTCTTC.

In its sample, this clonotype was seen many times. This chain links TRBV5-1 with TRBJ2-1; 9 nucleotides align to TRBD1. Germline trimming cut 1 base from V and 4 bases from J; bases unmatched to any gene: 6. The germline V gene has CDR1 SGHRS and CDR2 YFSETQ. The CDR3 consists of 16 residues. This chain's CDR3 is CASSLRQGGNYNEQFF. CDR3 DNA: TGCGCCAGCAGCTTGCGACAGGGGGGAAATTACAATGAGCAGTTCTTC. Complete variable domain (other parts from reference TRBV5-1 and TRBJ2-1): KAGVTQTPRYLIKTRGQQVTLSCSPISGHRSVSWYQQTPGQGLQFLFEYFSETQRNKGNFPGRFSGRQFSNSRSEMNVSTLELGDSALYLCASSLRQGGNYNEQFFGPGTRLTVL.